One sample yielded the 24 T cell receptor beta chains listed below, sequenced in a study of T cell responses to AZD1222 COVID-19 vaccine. The repertoire was sequenced with immunoSEQ multiplex PCR; TCRdb's copy has only in-frame clones and lacks some. This repertoire shows 65,000 to 100,000 clones, around 81% found once; its top ten account for roughly a fifth. The input for sequencing was peripheral blood, taken on day 0 of AZD1222 vaccination. Receptors originate from an adult in good health.

This chain links TRBV3-1 (or the pseudogene TRBV3-2) with TRBJ2-3; 12 positions match TRBD2. This CDR3 is 17 amino acids long. Germline loops: CDR1 LGHDT, CDR2 YNNKEL (reference sequence). V was clipped by 2 bases and J by 3 bases; unmatched bases: 6. The CDR3 coding sequence is TGTGCCAGCAGCCAACCAGGACTAGCGGGAAAAACAGATACGCAGTATTTT. Residues: CASSQPGLAGKTDTQYF.

The V call is TRBV5-8, the J call TRBJ1-5; the D is unclear. Germline V gene data show CDR1 as SGHTS and CDR2 as YDEGEE. V lost 2 bases to trimming and J lost 3 bases, with 9 bases between them. This CDR3 has 14 amino acids. The CDR3 region is CASSLQQHNQPQHF. The CDR3 DNA follows: TGTGCCAGCAGCTTACAACAGCACAATCAGCCCCAGCATTTT.

The chain recombines TRBV7-9 with TRBJ1-6; TRBD1 might be the D (5 bases). Trimming took off 3 bases at V and 5 bases at J, with 17 bases between the two ends. This CDR3 has 17 residues. Germline loops: CDR1 SEHNR, CDR2 FQNEAQ (reference sequence). The chain's CDR3 is CASSLPPLGVDNSPLHF. The CDR3 bases are TGTGCCAGCAGCTTGCCCCCGTTAGGGGTTGATAATTCACCCCTCCACTTT.

V and J are TRBV6-2 or TRBV6-3 and TRBJ2-1; a possible D gene is TRBD2 (6 bases). The CDR3 runs 14 residues. V was shortened by 5 bases and J by 3 bases, with 11 bases between the two germline ends. Germline V gene data show CDR1 as MNHEY and CDR2 as SVGEGT. The CDR3 is CASSTGSRYNEQFF. Here the CDR3 DNA reads TGTGCCAGCAGTACCGGGAGCCGCTACAATGAGCAGTTCTTC.

The genes are TRBV27 and TRBJ1-2; 7 bases map to TRBD1. Per the germline V gene, CDR1 is MNHEY and CDR2 is SMNVEV (reference sequence). The V segment lost 2 bases and the J segment 6 bases; nucleotides outside the gene matches: 9. This CDR3 is 15 amino acids long. CDR3 sequence: CASSLDPRTGHGYTF. The CDR3 coding sequence is TGTGCCAGCAGTTTAGATCCCAGGACAGGCCATGGCTACACCTTC.

V gene TRBV6-5 combines with J gene TRBJ2-7; TRBD2 is a possible D gene (6 bases). Trimming cost V 0 bases and J 2 bases, with 14 bases left between them. The CDR3 sequence is 16 residues long. In germline, CDR1 is MNHEY, CDR2 SVGAGI. In nucleotides, the CDR3 is TGTGCCAGCAGTTACTCCACAGGAGGGTTCACCTACGAGCAGTACTTC. Translation gives CASSYSTGGFTYEQYF.

This rearrangement joins TRBV7-8 to TRBJ2-3; D not certain. The germline gives CDR1 SGHVS, CDR2 FQNEAQ. V gave up 7 bases and J gave up 4 bases, with 15 bases separating them. The CDR3 spans 14 residues. Written as DNA, the CDR3 is TGTGCCAGCACCCGACGGACCGAGGCAGATACGCAGTATTTT. It specifies CASTRRTEADTQYF.

The chain uses TRBV18 and TRBJ2-7; maybe TRBD2 (5 bases). There are 14 residues in the CDR3. Trimming cost V 2 bases and J 0 bases, with 8 bases left between them. Per germline, CDR1 KGHSH and CDR2 LQKENI. The CDR3 coding sequence is TGTGCCAGCTCACCAGGCGAGGGCTCCTACGAGCAGTACTTC. Amino acid sequence: CASSPGEGSYEQYF.

The genes are TRBV19 and TRBJ2-1; a possible D gene is TRBD2 (7 bases). This CDR3 spans 17 amino acids. V was pared by 0 bases and J by 4 bases, with 16 bases between. In germline, CDR1 is LNHDA, CDR2 SQIVND (reference sequence). CDR3 nucleotides: TGTGCCAGTAGTATAGATGGGGCGGGGGCCATTTACAATGAGCAGTTCTTC. This encodes CASSIDGAGAIYNEQFF.

The genes are TRBV6-5 and TRBJ1-5; the D gene is possibly TRBD1 (6 bases). The V gene's germline CDR1 is MNHEY and CDR2 SVGAGI. Trimming removed 6 bases at V and 5 bases at J, with 14 bases between. The CDR3 contains 14 residues. In nucleotides, the CDR3 is TGTGCCAGCAGCCCAACAGGGAGGGATCAGCCCCAGCATTTT. This sequence encodes CASSPTGRDQPQHF.

The J gene is TRBJ1-5, the V gene TRBV27; D possibly corresponds to TRBD1 (5 bases). V lost 5 bases and J lost 0, with 11 bases in between. This CDR3 region has 15 residues. The germline V gene has CDR1 MNHEY and CDR2 SMNVEV (reference sequence). The CDR3 coding sequence is TGTGCCAGCAGTGCTACAGGTAATAGCAATCAGCCCCAGCATTTT. Its protein product is CASSATGNSNQPQHF.

V and J are TRBV15 and TRBJ2-7; TRBD2 agrees at 12 bases. The V gene end was trimmed by 7 bases and the J gene end by 6 bases; junction bases not matched to a gene: 13. The CDR3 extends over 16 amino acids. Germline CDR1 reads LNHNV; CDR2 reads YYDKDF (reference sequence). CDR3 protein: CATTPGVASGRAEQYF. For the CDR3, the DNA is TGTGCCACCACCCCAGGTGTGGCTAGCGGGAGGGCCGAGCAGTACTTC.

V gene TRBV29-1 combines with J gene TRBJ1-2; 10 bases fit TRBD1. Germline assignment: CDR1 SQVTM and CDR2 ANQGSEA. The CDR3 loop spans 13 amino acids. V trimming: 7 bases; J trimming: 4 bases; junction bases outside the gene matches: 6. The CDR3 loop is CSAPGQGTYGYTF. CDR3 in DNA: TGCAGCGCTCCGGGACAGGGGACCTATGGCTACACCTTC.

The V call is TRBV6-5, the J call TRBJ1-2; D is undetermined. Trimming took off 1 base at V and 8 bases at J, with 14 bases between the two ends. This CDR3 region has 14 residues. Germline assignment: CDR1 MNHEY and CDR2 SVGAGI. The DNA of the CDR3 is TGTGCCAGCAGTTACTATGGGCGGCGCGGGGGCTACACCTTC. Translation: CASSYYGRRGGYTF.

CDR3 bases: TGCAGTGCTAGTGTGATCGGGGGTCAGCCCCAGCATTTT. This sequence encodes CSASVIGGQPQHF. The V and J genes are TRBV20-1 and TRBJ1-5, with a possible D match to TRBD1 (5 bases). CDR3 length equals 13 residues. Germline loops: CDR1 DFQATT, CDR2 SNEGSKA (reference sequence). Trimming shortened V by 3 bases and J by 6 bases, and 12 bases separated the two germline ends.

The rearrangement joins TRBV6-4 to TRBJ2-2, with D unclear. Trimming removed 2 bases from V and 3 bases from J, with 1 base in between. Germline V gene data show CDR1 as MRHNA and CDR2 as SNTAGT. The CDR3 sequence is 12 residues long. CDR3 in amino acids: CASSDDTGELFF. As DNA, the CDR3 is TGTGCCAGCAGTGACGACACCGGGGAGCTGTTTTTT.

This rearrangement joins TRBV19 to TRBJ1-5; 8 nucleotides match TRBD1. V shed 8 bases, J shed 5 bases, and the junction held 8 bases outside the gene matches. This CDR3 contains 14 residues. Germline loops: CDR1 LNHDA, CDR2 SQIVND (reference sequence). CDR3: CASETGDRDQPQHF. The CDR3 bases are TGTGCCAGTGAGACAGGGGACCGCGATCAGCCCCAGCATTTT. Full variable domain (outside the CDR3, taken from reference TRBV19 and TRBJ1-5): DGGITQSPKYLFRKEGQNVTLSCEQNLNHDAMYWYRQDPGQGLRLIYYSQIVNDFQKGDIAEGYSVSREKKESFPLTVTSAQKNPTAFYLCASETGDRDQPQHFGDGTRLSIL.

The chain combines TRBV7-6 with TRBJ1-6, with D perhaps matching TRBD1 (5 bases). Trimming took 5 bases from V and 0 from J, leaving 11 bases between them. The CDR3 contains 16 residues. The germline V gene has CDR1 SGHVS and CDR2 FNYEAQ. Here the CDR3 DNA reads TGTGCCAGCAGCCCGACAGTTAGCTCCTATAATTCACCCCTCCACTTT. It specifies CASSPTVSSYNSPLHF. Combining the CDR3 with reference TRBV7-6 and TRBJ1-6 gives the whole variable domain GAGVSQSPRYKVTKRGQDVALRCDPISGHVSLYWYRQALGQGPEFLTYFNYEAQQDKSGLPNDRFSAERPEGSISTLTIQRTEQRDSAMYRCASSPTVSSYNSPLHFGNGTRLTVT.

This clone was observed once. The J gene is TRBJ2-1, the V gene TRBV6-5; unclear D gene. The V gene's germline CDR1 is MNHEY and CDR2 SVGAGI. The CDR3 contains 11 residues. Trimming removed 3 bases from V and 5 bases from J, with 2 bases in between. This CDR3 reads CASSYDNEQFF. DNA of the CDR3: TGTGCCAGCAGTTATGACAATGAGCAGTTCTTC.

The V call is TRBV2, the J call TRBJ2-5, with 8 bases identical to TRBD2. J lost 6 bases, V lost 3 bases, and 3 bases had no gene match. Germline V gene lookup returns CDR1 SNHLY and CDR2 FYNNEI. The CDR3 has 13 residues. DNA of the CDR3: TGTGCCAGCAGTGACCTTAGCGGGAAGACCCAGTACTTC. Translation gives CASSDLSGKTQYF. Supplemented by reference TRBV2 and TRBJ2-5, the full variable domain reads EPEVTQTPSHQVTQMGQEVILRCVPISNHLYFYWYRQILGQKVEFLVSFYNNEISEKSEIFDDQFSVERPDGSNFTLKIRSTKLEDSAMYFCASSDLSGKTQYFGPGTRLLVL.

The chain couples TRBV5-1 to TRBJ1-1; 10 bases map to TRBD1. Unmatched junction bases numbered 8, after V lost 2 bases and J lost 1 base. CDR1 and CDR2 (germline): SGHRS, YFSETQ. The CDR3 loop spans 17 amino acids. CDR3 in amino acids: CASSFGTGALPNTEAFF. The CDR3 bases are TGCGCCAGCAGCTTTGGGACAGGGGCACTTCCGAACACTGAAGCTTTCTTT.

The V call is TRBV7-8, the J call TRBJ2-7; D assignment may be TRBD1 or TRBD2 (5 bases each). CDR3 length equals 15 residues. The V and J ends lost 2 bases and 0 bases respectively, with 11 bases between them. CDR1 SGHVS and CDR2 FQNEAQ come from the germline V gene. CDR3 protein: CASSLLSGTSYEQYF. The CDR3 bases are TGTGCCAGCAGCTTATTGTCGGGGACCTCCTACGAGCAGTACTTC. Full variable domain (missing parts from reference TRBV7-8 and TRBJ2-7): GAGVSQSPRYKVAKRGQDVALRCDPISGHVSLFWYQQALGQGPEFLTYFQNEAQLDKSGLPSDRFFAERPEGSVSTLKIQRTQQEDSAVYLCASSLLSGTSYEQYFGPGTRLTVT.

This clone has more than one count but fewer than ten. This rearrangement joins TRBV18 to TRBJ1-1; D is ambiguous. The CDR3 has 13 residues. V was pared by 5 bases and J by 3 bases, with 10 bases between. CDR1 and CDR2 (germline): KGHSH, LQKENI. This chain's CDR3 is CASSGLQDTEAFF. For the CDR3, the DNA is TGTGCCAGCTCAGGGCTTCAGGACACTGAAGCTTTCTTT.

The chain recombines TRBV30 with TRBJ1-2, with D maybe TRBD1 (6 bases). The V end lost 1 base, the J end lost 7 bases, and 16 bases lay between the germline ends. The CDR3 has 14 amino acids. The germline gives CDR1 GTSNPN, CDR2 SVGIG (reference sequence). CDR3 nucleotides: TGTGCCTGGAGTGCCCCAGGGGTACGGCCTGGCTACACCTTC. This codes for CAWSAPGVRPGYTF.